This T cell receptor beta chain was sequenced in a study of blood T cells in healthy people across ages. PCR was performed a second time for about 7 to 12 cycles using a sample-barcoded 5' primer and a J-beta primer mix. Each CDR3 protein gets one entry after TCRdb re-called the 5' RACE reads with MiXCR. The sample holds about 1.8 million distinct CDR3 sequences; about 50% are singletons and the top ten take 2.1%. This clonotype was picked up one time. Trimming took off 5 bases at V and 13 bases at J, with 30 bases between the two ends. The CDR3 has 17 residues. The germline V gene has CDR1 MNHEY and CDR2 SVGEGT.

This chain connects TRBV6-2 or TRBV6-3 to TRBJ2-1; D perhaps matches TRBD1 (6 bases). The receptor comes from a middle-aged woman in good health. The source material was blood. The CDR3 is CASSRGGQTITQETQFF. CDR3 nucleotides: TGTGCCAGCAGTCGTGGCGGACAGACAATTACCCAAGAGACCCAGTTCTTC.